This TCR beta chain was obtained from a study of cytomegalovirus exposure and HLA in healthy donors. Study conclusions and caveats: Common viral pathogens (according to a later analysis) appeared linked to several of the most significant clusters. The authors later found most CMV-associated TCR beta chains appeared HLA-restricted.

Worth noting for this clone: The antigen is not known.

PCR was performed using 60 Vbeta and 13 Jbeta primers. Original data processing: The count from a later analysis was some 81 million unique TCR beta chains, some 12 million of them shared. The protocol was immunoSEQ multiplex PCR, while the TCRdb copy is restricted to in-frame clones and leaves out a portion. That table is the source of V, J and clone size, and D and trimming were worked out from the DNA. The sample contains 95,000 to 150,000 clones, roughly 65% of which appear only once. The TCR sequence derives from a man aged 35 to 55 in good health and CMV-seropositive. Sequenced material: PBMCs.

In DNA form, the CDR3 reads TGTGCCAGCAGTCCAGCGGGACAGGGAGAGACCCAGTACTTC. Amino acids: CASSPAGQGETQYF. The V call is TRBV27, the J call TRBJ2-5; TRBD1 matches at 9 bases. Trimming removed 5 bases from V and 4 bases from J; junction bases left unmatched: 5. CDR3 length: 14 amino acids. In germline, CDR1 is MNHEY, CDR2 SMNVEV (reference sequence).